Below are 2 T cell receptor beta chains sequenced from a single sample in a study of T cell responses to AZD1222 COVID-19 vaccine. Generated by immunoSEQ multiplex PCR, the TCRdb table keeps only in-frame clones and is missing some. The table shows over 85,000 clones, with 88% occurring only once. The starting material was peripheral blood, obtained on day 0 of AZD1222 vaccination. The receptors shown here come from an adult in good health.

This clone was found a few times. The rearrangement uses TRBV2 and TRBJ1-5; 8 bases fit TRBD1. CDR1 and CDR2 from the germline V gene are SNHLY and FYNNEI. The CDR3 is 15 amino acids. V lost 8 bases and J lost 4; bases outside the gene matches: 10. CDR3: CASQTGGLRNQPQHF. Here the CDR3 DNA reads TGTGCCAGCCAAACAGGGGGATTAAGGAATCAGCCCCAGCATTTT.

For the CDR3, the DNA is TGTGCCAGCAGCTTAGGGCTTGACAGGGGGATCTCTGGAAACACCATATATTTT. Translated, it gives CASSLGLDRGISGNTIYF. The genes are TRBV11-2 and TRBJ1-3; 9 bases are a match to TRBD1. The CDR3 has 18 residues. Losses at the gene ends were 1 base for V and 0 bases for J; bases not matched to a gene: 7. Germline V gives CDR1 SGHAT, CDR2 FQNNGV.